The present entry profiles one T cell receptor beta chain with its context. The data were taken from a study of blood T cell repertoires in COVID-19. Trimming took 5 bases from V and 2 from J; bases not matched to a gene: 15. This CDR3 contains 18 residues. CDR1 and CDR2 (germline): SNHLY, FYNNEI. Libraries were prepared by immunoSEQ multiplex PCR; TCRdb keeps only in-frame clonotypes and omits some of them. Here the sample spans some 200,000 clones, less than 90% being singletons. J is TRBJ1-1 and V is TRBV2; TRBD1 matches 9 bases. The TCR comes from a woman aged 50 to 60 with acute or convalescent COVID-19. Specimen: peripheral blood. Written as DNA, the CDR3 is TGTGCCAGCAGTAGCCTACACCTAGGGACAGGGTATAACACTGAAGCTTTCTTT. Amino acids: CASSSLHLGTGYNTEAFF.